The rows below give T cell receptor beta chains drawn from one sample of a study of long-term antiretroviral therapy in people with HIV. The data were produced by immunoSEQ multiplex PCR, yet TCRdb's version contains in-frame clones alone and is incomplete. This table has under 20,000 clones, approximately 86% appearing once. The sequences come from unsorted PBMCs, collected 0.5 years after starting antiretroviral therapy. Receptors originate from a man aged 40-49 years with HIV. Each CDR3 is given with its conserved first and last residue. The D gene is left open where the match is weak. Clone size appears in some rows only: once, few, many, or a class for an expanded clone.

j_call,v_call,clone_size,d_call,cdr3_aa,cdr3_nt
TRBJ2-3,TRBV5-4,.,.,CASSPVGSTDTQYF,TGTGCCAGCAGCCCAGTTGGAAGCACAGATACGCAGTATTTT
TRBJ2-7,TRBV6-1,few,.,CASIWDGRDEQYF,TGTGCCAGCATCTGGGACGGACGGGACGAGCAGTACTTC
TRBJ2-2,TRBV10-3,.,TRBD1,CAISALGTGVGTGELFF,TGTGCCATCAGTGCCCTTGGGACAGGGGTTGGCACCGGGGAGCTGTTTTTT
TRBJ2-5,TRBV7-2,.,TRBD2,CASSFLGRGGETQYF,TGTGCCAGCAGCTTCCTGGGGAGGGGAGGGGAGACCCAGTACTTC
TRBJ2-6,TRBV7-8,.,TRBD1,CASSSLNRGGANVLTF,TGTGCCAGCAGCTCTCTAAACAGGGGTGGGGCCAACGTCCTGACTTTC
TRBJ2-2,TRBV7-9,.,.,CASSSLRDRHTGELFF,TGTGCCAGCAGCTCATTACGGGACCGACATACCGGGGAGCTGTTTTTT
TRBJ1-1,TRBV7-6,.,.,CASSLGANTEAFF,TGTGCCAGCAGCTTAGGTGCCAACACTGAAGCTTTCTTT
TRBJ1-1,TRBV5-1,.,TRBD1,CASSLVGTENTEAFF,TGCGCCAGCAGCTTGGTCGGGACAGAAAACACTGAAGCTTTCTTT
TRBJ2-7,TRBV28,few,TRBD1,CASRGDRETYEQYF,TGTGCCAGCAGAGGAGACAGGGAAACCTACGAGCAGTACTTC
TRBJ1-1,TRBV11-2,.,.,CASKGRGNTEAFF,TGTGCCAGCAAAGGGCGAGGGAACACTGAAGCTTTCTTT
TRBJ2-3,TRBV27,.,.,CASSPTGTGNTQYF,TGTGCCAGCAGTCCGACCGGGACGGGGAATACGCAGTATTTT
TRBJ2-7,TRBV18,once,.,CASSPLSPGYEQYF,TGTGCCAGCTCACCACTTTCCCCCGGCTACGAGCAGTACTTC
TRBJ1-2,TRBV19,once,.,CASSFTRANYGYTF,TGTGCCAGTAGTTTTACACGTGCCAACTATGGCTACACCTTC
TRBJ2-7,TRBV28,.,.,CASSLLRRDREQYF,TGTGCCAGCAGTTTATTGCGCAGGGACCGCGAGCAGTACTTC
TRBJ2-5,TRBV14,.,.,CASSQVRRETQYF,TGTGCCAGCAGCCAAGTGAGGCGTGAGACCCAGTACTTC
TRBJ1-5,TRBV6-5,.,TRBD1,CATQGGLYQPQHF,TGTGCCACCCAGGGGGGCCTGTATCAGCCCCAGCATTTT
TRBJ1-5,TRBV15,once,.,CATSRVGNQPQHF,TGTGCCACCAGCAGAGTAGGGAATCAGCCCCAGCATTTT
TRBJ2-1,TRBV9,.,.,CASSAWEATSNGEQFF,TGTGCCAGCAGCGCATGGGAGGCGACTAGTAATGGTGAGCAGTTCTTC
TRBJ1-1,TRBV6-5,once,.,CASSRTEEGTEAFF,TGTGCCAGCAGCCGGACCGAGGAGGGCACTGAAGCTTTCTTT
TRBJ1-5,TRBV18,.,.,CASSPPSNSGENQPQHF,TGTGCCAGCTCACCACCGTCGAACAGCGGGGAAAATCAGCCCCAGCATTTT
TRBJ2-1,TRBV7-9,.,.,CASSLIWGDEQFF,TGTGCCAGCAGCTTAATATGGGGAGATGAGCAGTTCTTC
TRBJ2-7,TRBV7-2,once,TRBD2,CASSLGREVEQYF,TGTGCCAGCAGCTTAGGCCGGGAGGTCGAGCAGTACTTC
TRBJ2-1,TRBV4-3,medium-sized,.,CASSQGMFAIEQFF,TGCGCCAGCAGCCAGGGCATGTTCGCTATTGAGCAGTTCTTC
TRBJ2-5,TRBV20-1,.,.,CSARVRETQYF,TGCAGTGCCCGGGTGCGAGAGACCCAGTACTTC
TRBJ2-2,TRBV10-2,.,.,CASSLTDGELFF,TGCGCCAGCAGTTTGACAGATGGGGAGCTGTTTTTT
TRBJ2-7,TRBV27,few,TRBD2,CASSSLAGAGEQYF,TGTGCCAGCAGTTCCCTTGCGGGAGCAGGTGAGCAGTACTTC
TRBJ1-4,TRBV27,.,TRBD1,CASSSGQGGHEKLFF,TGTGCCAGCAGTTCTGGACAGGGAGGGCATGAAAAACTGTTTTTT
TRBJ1-5,TRBV7-2,.,TRBD1,CASSFRDRNNQPQHF,TGTGCCAGCAGCTTCCGGGACAGGAACAATCAGCCCCAGCATTTT
TRBJ1-4,TRBV28,once,.,CASSLGTENEKLFF,TGTGCCAGCAGTCTCGGGACGGAGAATGAAAAACTGTTTTTT
TRBJ2-3,TRBV5-4,.,TRBD2,CASRDQRGSTDTQYF,TGTGCCAGCAGGGACCAGCGGGGGTCCACAGATACGCAGTATTTT
TRBJ2-2,TRBV11-2,.,.,CASSRLAGELFF,TGTGCCAGCAGCCGTTTGGCCGGGGAGCTGTTTTTT
TRBJ2-7,TRBV5-1,.,.,CASSLSPQGGNEQYF,TGCGCCAGCAGCTTAAGTCCGCAGGGGGGCAACGAGCAGTACTTC